The 31 T cell receptor beta chains below all came from one sample that was sequenced in a study of T cell responses to AZD1222 COVID-19 vaccine (dated by TCRdb to the early 2020s). Library preparation was by the immunoSEQ multiplex PCR assay. TCRdb holds this immuneACCESS table with in-frame rearrangements only. Some clones are missing; in checked studies, unresolved V genes explain under half, and the rest has no known cause. Within this sample are some 190,000 clones, with 92% of them counted one time only. 1.5% to 2% of the sample is held by the ten biggest clonotypes. The time point label here, explained by the study, means: about 28 days (+/-7) after the second vaccine dose. Sequenced here: peripheral blood, sampled 28 days after the second AZD1222 dose. Receptor source: an adult who received the AZD1222 COVID-19 vaccine.

The V gene is TRBV6-5, the J gene TRBJ2-3; tentative D call: TRBD2 (5 bases). The germline gives CDR1 MNHEY, CDR2 SVGAGI. Trimming took off 2 bases at V and 11 bases at J, with 17 bases between the two ends. CDR3 length: 14 residues. CDR3 DNA sequence: TGTGCCAGCAGTTACACGACTACCTCCAAGGAGCAGTATTTT. This codes for CASSYTTTSKEQYF.

The chain combines TRBV7-3 with TRBJ2-1; D tentatively reads TRBD1 or TRBD2 (5 bases each). The V end lost 3 bases, the J end lost 4 bases, and 13 bases lay between the germline ends. The CDR3 runs to 15 residues. Germline values: CDR1 SGHTA, CDR2 FQGTGA. This CDR3 reads CASSFPGRAYNEQFF. The CDR3, as DNA: TGTGCCAGCAGCTTCCCGGGACGGGCATACAATGAGCAGTTCTTC.

For the CDR3, the DNA is TGTGCCAGCAGCGTAGGGGGAGGAGGGAGCGAAAAACTGTTTTTT. Translating gives CASSVGGGGSEKLFF. J is TRBJ1-4 and V is TRBV9, with D uncertain. The CDR3 consists of 15 residues. V was shortened by 0 bases and J by 8 bases, with 14 bases between the two germline ends. From germline, CDR1 is SGDLS and CDR2 YYNGEE.

This chain uses TRBV4-2 with TRBJ2-7, with D possibly being TRBD2 (6 bases). This CDR3 region has 16 residues. Per germline, CDR1 LGHNA and CDR2 YNFKEQ. V dropped 0 bases and J dropped 3 bases, with 15 bases sitting between them. As DNA, the CDR3 is TGTGCCAGCAGCCAAGATAGTGGGGGGTACGGCTACGAGCAGTACTTC. Protein product: CASSQDSGGYGYEQYF.

The V and J genes are TRBV4-1 and TRBJ1-5; the D gene is possibly TRBD1 (5 bases). V was clipped by 1 base and J by 8 bases, with 12 bases between them. This CDR3 has 14 residues. Germline V CDR1 and CDR2: MGHRA, YSYEKL. This chain's CDR3 is CASSQGRGTEPQHF. The CDR3 DNA reads TGCGCCAGCAGCCAAGGTCGGGGGACGGAGCCCCAGCATTTT.

This rearrangement joins TRBV6-5 to TRBJ1-1; D is undetermined. V was trimmed by 5 bases and J by 5 bases, leaving 15 bases between them. Looked up from germline, CDR1 is MNHEY and CDR2 is SVGAGI. This CDR3 has 14 residues. The CDR3, as DNA: TGTGCCAGCAGTCACGACCTCCGAGGGACTGAAGCTTTCTTT. Its translation: CASSHDLRGTEAFF.

The rearrangement links TRBV2 to TRBJ1-5, with D perhaps matching TRBD1 (5 bases). Germline V lookup: CDR1 SNHLY, CDR2 FYNNEI. V was clipped by 3 bases and J by 4 bases, with 10 bases between them. The CDR3 runs to 14 residues. DNA of the CDR3: TGTGCCAGCAGTGAGTCGGGGGGGAATCAGCCCCAGCATTTT. This encodes CASSESGGNQPQHF.

Only one count was recorded for this clone. The chain uses TRBV24-1 and TRBJ1-2; 8 bases line up with TRBD1. Germline CDR1 and CDR2: KGHDR and SFDVKD. This CDR3 has 13 amino acids. V lost 4 bases to trimming and J lost 8 bases; unmatched junction nucleotides: 5. The DNA of the CDR3 is TGTGCCACCAGTGACCGGACAGGGCGAGGCTACACCTTC. It translates to CATSDRTGRGYTF.

The chain's CDR3 is CASSQVGTSGGGELFF. Written as DNA, the CDR3 is TGCGCCAGCAGCCAAGTCGGGACTAGCGGGGGCGGGGAGCTGTTTTTT. The V gene is TRBV4-1, the J gene TRBJ2-2, with 14 bases lining up with TRBD2. V lost 1 base, J lost 7 bases, and 2 bases stayed unmatched. The CDR3 length is 16 residues. Germline values: CDR1 MGHRA, CDR2 YSYEKL.

The chain employs TRBV7-2 and TRBJ2-4; the D is unclear. Germline V gene lookup returns CDR1 SGHTA and CDR2 FQGNSA. This CDR3 has 14 residues. Trimming removed 5 bases at V and 1 base at J, with 9 bases between. The CDR3 DNA reads TGTGCCAGCAGCCCCGTCGCGGCCAAAAACATTCAGTACTTC. Amino acids: CASSPVAAKNIQYF.

The chain links TRBV9 to TRBJ2-1; 7 bases agree with TRBD2. Germline trimming cut 3 bases from V and 2 bases from J; bases unmatched to any gene: 5. Germline assignment: CDR1 SGDLS and CDR2 YYNGEE. The CDR3 totals 15 residues. DNA for the CDR3: TGTGCCAGCAGCGCCTCGGGGGGACCCTACAATGAGCAGTTCTTC. Amino acid sequence: CASSASGGPYNEQFF.

V gene TRBV3-1 (or the pseudogene TRBV3-2) combines with J gene TRBJ1-2, with D tentatively TRBD1 (6 bases). The CDR3 spans 14 residues. V was clipped by 5 bases and J by 5 bases, with 15 bases between them. CDR1 is LGHDT and CDR2 is YNNKEL in the germline V gene (reference sequence). This chain's CDR3 is CASSTGQGKYGYTF. In DNA, the CDR3 is TGTGCCAGCAGCACGGGACAAGGGAAATATGGCTACACCTTC.

The chain links TRBV5-1 to TRBJ1-5, with a tentative D call TRBD1 (5 bases). Trimming removed 2 bases from V and 6 bases from J, with 9 bases in between. The CDR3 loop spans 13 amino acids. In germline, CDR1 is SGHRS, CDR2 YFSETQ. CDR3: CASSLGVSQPQHF. The CDR3 nucleotides are TGCGCCAGCAGCTTAGGGGTAAGTCAGCCCCAGCATTTT.

The genes are TRBV27 and TRBJ1-1; D is unclear. The CDR3 runs 16 residues. Trimming pared 5 bases from V and 2 bases from J, leaving 18 bases between. The germline V gene encodes CDR1 MNHEY and CDR2 SMNVEV (reference sequence). In nucleotides, the CDR3 is TGTGCCAGCAGTGCCCTTGTTTGGCTGAACAACACTGAAGCTTTCTTT. Its protein product is CASSALVWLNNTEAFF.

V usage is TRBV19 and J usage is TRBJ2-1, with D tentatively TRBD1 or TRBD2 (5 bases each). Trimming stripped 3 bases from V and 7 bases from J, with 10 bases between. This CDR3 region has 13 residues. Germline V gene sequence: CDR1 LNHDA, CDR2 SQIVND (reference sequence). Here the CDR3 reads CASSMVGGNEQFF. The CDR3 DNA follows: TGTGCCAGTAGTATGGTTGGGGGAAATGAGCAGTTCTTC.

V gene TRBV27 combines with J gene TRBJ2-7; possibly TRBD1 for D (7 bases). The V gene lost 7 bases and the J gene lost 7 bases, with 35 bases spanning the gap. The CDR3 has 19 residues. Germline CDR1 is MNHEY and CDR2 is SMNVEV (reference sequence). CDR3: CASTSIFRDSASRRGEQYF. The CDR3 nucleotides read TGTGCCAGCACCAGTATATTTCGGGACAGCGCAAGTCGGCGGGGAGAGCAGTACTTC.

The CDR3 DNA reads as TGTGCCAGCAGTCCCCCCGGGACCCACGAGCAGTACTTC. The encoded protein is CASSPPGTHEQYF. V and J are TRBV6-5 and TRBJ2-7, with D possibly called TRBD1 or TRBD2 (5 bases each). Germline CDR1 MNHEY, CDR2 SVGAGI. The ends were cut back, 5 bases at V and 5 bases at J, with 13 bases in the middle. The length of the CDR3 is 13 residues.

The chain is built from TRBV28 and TRBJ1-1; no firm D call. This CDR3 region has 16 residues. From germline, CDR1 is MDHEN and CDR2 SYDVKM. V dropped 1 base and J dropped 11 bases, with 23 bases sitting between them. The CDR3 DNA follows: TGTGCCAGCAGTTTATATGGGCCGGAGGGCTCCCCCGGGGCTTTCTTT. Translation: CASSLYGPEGSPGAFF.

The V gene is TRBV30, the J gene TRBJ2-7, with 12 bases lining up with TRBD1. This CDR3 region has 15 residues. Germline loops: CDR1 GTSNPN, CDR2 SVGIG (reference sequence). Trimming at V came to 0 bases and at J to 6 bases, leaving 6 bases not matched to a gene. The CDR3: CAWSVTPGQGAEQYF. CDR3 nucleotides: TGTGCCTGGAGTGTTACCCCGGGACAGGGGGCCGAGCAGTACTTC.

V is TRBV5-8 and J is TRBJ1-5; tentative D call: TRBD1 (6 bases). Germline V gene sequence: CDR1 SGHTS, CDR2 YDEGEE. The CDR3 consists of 15 residues. V was clipped by 1 base and J by 7 bases, with 15 bases between them. The CDR3 region is CASSLLRGVRQPQHF. The CDR3 DNA follows: TGTGCCAGCAGCTTGCTCAGGGGCGTTCGGCAGCCCCAGCATTTT.

The V call is TRBV7-9, the J call TRBJ1-3; 11 positions match TRBD1. V lost 1 base, J lost 0 bases, and 2 bases stayed unmatched. From germline, CDR1 is SEHNR and CDR2 FQNEAQ (reference sequence). The CDR3 is 17 amino acids. The CDR3 nucleotides read TGTGCCAGCAGCTTAGACGGGACAGGGGGCTCTGGAAACACCATATATTTT. It translates to CASSLDGTGGSGNTIYF. Full variable domain (missing parts from reference TRBV7-9 and TRBJ1-3): DTGVSQNPRHKITKRGQNVTFRCDPISEHNRLYWYRQTLGQGPEFLTYFQNEAQLEKSRLLSDRFSAERPKGSFSTLEIQRTEQGDSAMYLCASSLDGTGGSGNTIYFGEGSWLTVV.

The rearrangement uses TRBV3-1 (or the pseudogene TRBV3-2) and TRBJ1-2; 8 bases align to TRBD1. Trimming cost V 2 bases and J 4 bases; bases outside gene matches: 6. The CDR3 length is 15 residues. Germline-derived CDR1 and CDR2 are LGHDT and YNNKEL (reference sequence). CDR3 protein: CASSQRTGTAYGYTF. In nucleotides, the CDR3 is TGTGCCAGCAGCCAACGGACAGGGACGGCCTATGGCTACACCTTC.

The CDR3 reads CASSETSGSGYNEQFF. The CDR3 region has the DNA TGTGCCAGCAGTGAAACTAGCGGGAGCGGTTACAATGAGCAGTTCTTC. The V call is TRBV6-4, the J call TRBJ2-1; TRBD2 matches at 11 bases. Germline V gene data show CDR1 as MRHNA and CDR2 as SNTAGT. V shed 3 bases and J 4 bases; nucleotides not matched to a gene: 5. The CDR3 contains 16 residues.

This clone has a single count. The CDR3 here is CASSIALAGHQETQYF. The CDR3 region has the DNA TGTGCCAGTAGTATAGCACTAGCGGGACACCAAGAGACCCAGTACTTC. V gene TRBV19 combines with J gene TRBJ2-5, with TRBD2 matching over 10 bases. CDR1 and CDR2 from the germline V gene are LNHDA and SQIVND (reference sequence). This CDR3 contains 16 residues. The V and J ends lost 1 base and 0 bases, in that order; junction bases with no gene match: 2.

The gene calls are TRBV20-1 and TRBJ1-1, with D tentatively TRBD1 (5 bases). The CDR3 totals 15 residues. V lost 3 bases and J lost 0, with 14 bases in between. Germline CDR1 is DFQATT and CDR2 is SNEGSKA (reference sequence). CDR3 DNA: TGCAGTGCTAGTACGGCAGGGACCTTGAACACTGAAGCTTTCTTT. Translated: CSASTAGTLNTEAFF.

This chain uses TRBV6-6 with TRBJ1-1; perhaps TRBD1 as D (6 bases). This CDR3 comprises 14 residues. Trimming removed 5 bases from V and 5 bases from J, with 15 bases in between. Per germline, CDR1 MNHNY and CDR2 SVGAGI (reference sequence). CDR3 nucleotide sequence: TGTGCCAGCAGTACCGGGACAAGCGGGACTGAAGCTTTCTTT. It specifies CASSTGTSGTEAFF.

This clone appeared a single time. The chain uses TRBV27 and TRBJ2-5; perhaps TRBD2 as D (5 bases). The CDR3 covers 11 residues. Germline CDR1 MNHEY, CDR2 SMNVEV (reference sequence). V dropped 7 bases and J dropped 3 bases, with 6 bases sitting between them. Here the CDR3 reads CASKREETQYF. As DNA, the CDR3 is TGTGCCAGCAAGAGGGAAGAGACCCAGTACTTC.

This chain uses TRBV6-1 with TRBJ2-2; 7 bases agree with TRBD1. Trimming removed 4 bases from V and 0 bases from J; junction bases left unmatched: 8. CDR1 and CDR2 (germline): MNHNS, SASEGT. CDR3 length equals 17 residues. The CDR3 DNA sequence: TGTGCCAGCAGTGTAGGAAGGACAGGCGCGAACACCGGGGAGCTGTTTTTT. Translation gives CASSVGRTGANTGELFF.

There are a few counts of this clone. Here the CDR3 DNA reads TGTGCCAGCAGTTTAGGCAGGGACGGTGGCTACACCTTC. It specifies CASSLGRDGGYTF. This chain uses TRBV28 with TRBJ1-2; perhaps TRBD1 as D (5 bases). The germline V and J ends were trimmed by 2 bases and 7 bases, with 11 bases remaining between them. From germline, CDR1 is MDHEN and CDR2 SYDVKM. The CDR3 contains 13 residues.

This clone was recorded a few times. This rearrangement joins TRBV10-2 to TRBJ2-2; the D gene could be TRBD1 or TRBD2 (6 bases each). The germline CDR1 and CDR2 sequences are WSHSY and SAAADI. V was pared by 8 bases and J by 0 bases, with 19 bases between. This CDR3 is 17 amino acids long. The CDR3 DNA sequence: TGCGCCAGCCAGCAGCCTGGAGGGGGGCCGAACACCGGGGAGCTGTTTTTT. It specifies CASQQPGGGPNTGELFF.

V and J are TRBV7-3 and TRBJ2-1; D could derive from TRBD1 or TRBD2 (5 bases each). The length of the CDR3 is 13 residues. V was trimmed by 9 bases and J by 6 bases, leaving 15 bases between them. Looked up from germline, CDR1 is SGHTA and CDR2 is FQGTGA. The CDR3 loop is CASARLGTNEQFF. The DNA of the CDR3 is TGTGCCAGTGCCCGCCTGGGGACCAATGAGCAGTTCTTC.